Listed below are T cell receptor beta chains from one sample, sequenced in a study of T cell responses to AZD1222 COVID-19 vaccine. Generated by immunoSEQ multiplex PCR, the TCRdb table keeps only in-frame clones and is missing some. The table shows tens of thousands of clones, with approximately 89% occurring only once. Sequences were derived from peripheral blood, sampled on day 0 of AZD1222 vaccination. These receptors were taken from an adult in good health. CDR3s include the opening cysteine and the closing phenylalanine or tryptophan. Size is stated for part of the rows, as once, few or many counts, or as a class when the clone is expanded.

TRBJ2-1 TRBV19 few CASLGGGEQFF
TRBJ1-1 TRBV7-2 NA CASSLGQGNTEAFF
TRBJ1-1 TRBV7-8 NA CASSLGTRNTEAFF
TRBJ2-2 TRBV5-1 NA CASSLRQGDTGELFF
TRBJ1-6 TRBV24-1 NA CATSEYGRSSYNSPLHF
TRBJ2-1 TRBV4-2 few CASSPNRNEQFF
TRBJ1-5 TRBV19 NA CASRRTASNQPQHF
TRBJ2-1 TRBV7-7 NA CASSLDSHRANEQFF
TRBJ2-2 TRBV6-1 NA CASSDRKRMGTGELFF
TRBJ1-4 TRBV3-1/TRBV3-2 NA CASSQGYEKLFF
TRBJ1-2 TRBV25-1 NA CASSDPGYGYTF
TRBJ2-1 TRBV5-8 NA CASSQGVRGAEGGQFF
TRBJ1-2 TRBV3-1/TRBV3-2 NA CASSLRKPTIYGYTF
TRBJ2-3 TRBV5-1 NA CASSFDRIDTQYF
TRBJ1-4 TRBV18 NA CASSPTGNPNEKLFF
TRBJ1-2 TRBV5-1 NA CASSLTGGRGYTF
TRBJ1-2 TRBV6-2/TRBV6-3 NA CASNPTGTYGYTF
TRBJ1-1 TRBV6-2/TRBV6-3 NA CASSRGVKAEAFF
TRBJ1-1 TRBV9 NA CASSVDPSMNTEAFF
TRBJ2-7 TRBV7-2 NA CASTRTGVYEQYF
TRBJ2-1 TRBV10-2 NA CASRLSGGANEQFF
TRBJ2-7 TRBV30 NA CAWSRGFNEQYF
TRBJ1-1 TRBV12-5 NA CASGEREAEAFF
TRBJ2-7 TRBV12-2 NA CASRFPAGLTDEQYF
TRBJ2-2 TRBV5-1 NA CASSFSGELFF
TRBJ1-1 TRBV10-3 NA CAISRGATEAFF
TRBJ1-2 TRBV18 NA CASSPWDRTNYGYTF
TRBJ1-1 TRBV9 NA CASSVSEGTEAFF
TRBJ1-2 TRBV11-2 NA CASSSLDRGRWGGYTF
TRBJ2-7 TRBV5-6 NA CASSSGRLYEQYF
TRBJ1-1 TRBV5-1 NA CASSFSTGNQNTEAFF
TRBJ2-3 TRBV5-6 NA CASSPTGGLSTDTQYF
TRBJ2-5 TRBV19 NA CASSIQGFETQYF
TRBJ1-6 TRBV10-3 NA CAINGSQGGVYNSPLHF
TRBJ1-2 TRBV27 NA CASSGTGYGYTF
TRBJ1-2 TRBV18 NA CASSPPTGEGYGYTF
TRBJ1-1 TRBV14 NA CASSYYQGGTEAFF
TRBJ2-5 TRBV5-1 NA CASSLRSGGARETQYF
TRBJ2-2 TRBV2 NA CASRKDAGELFF
TRBJ2-5 TRBV30 NA CAWVAAGATQETQYF
TRBJ2-7 TRBV12-5 NA CASGLGQGSTYEQYF
TRBJ1-4 TRBV5-6 NA CASSLGRAELFF
TRBJ2-3 TRBV10-2 medium-sized CASSVAAGGPTDTQYF
TRBJ1-1 TRBV7-8 once CASSTYRGRTEAFF
TRBJ2-1 TRBV29-1 NA CSVYGLAGGDNNEQFF
TRBJ1-2 TRBV3-1/TRBV3-2 NA CASRDRGLNYGYTF
TRBJ2-7 TRBV2 NA CASSEALRTLHF